Following are 29 T cell receptor beta chains from one sample sequenced in a study of glioma-infiltrating T cells. The iRepertoire nested amplicon-rescue multiplex PCR amplified TCR alpha and beta CDR3s from RNA. Each CDR3 protein gets one entry after TCRdb re-called the multiplex PCR reads with MiXCR. Among tens of thousands of distinct CDR3 sequences listed, 35% to 50% were seen once. The specimen was glioma tissue, nonneoplastic brain tissue, or PBMCs (not recorded which). The receptors shown here come from a human donor with low-grade glioma or glioblastoma, undergoing nonglioma brain surgery, or in good health (not recorded which).

About this clonotype: This could be a read error, since a much larger clone is one nucleotide away. This chain's CDR3 is CAWSVYSGVVDEQFF. The DNA for the CDR3 is TGTGCCTGGAGTGTCTATAGCGGGGTTGTAGATGAGCAGTTCTTC. V and J are TRBV30 and TRBJ2-1; 8 bases align to TRBD2. This CDR3 contains 15 residues. CDR1 GTSNPN and CDR2 SVGIG come from the germline V gene (reference sequence). V was clipped by 0 bases and J by 8 bases; unmatched bases: 9. The entire variable domain, with the rest obtained from reference TRBV30 and TRBJ2-1, is as follows: SQTIHQWPATLVQPVGSPLSLECTVEGTSNPNLYWYRQAAGRGLQLLFYSVGIGQISSEVPQNLSASRPQDRQFILSSKKLLLSDSGFYLCAWSVYSGVVDEQFFGPGTRLTVL.

Concerning this clonotype: The junction departs from germline at one end; a sequencing error may be responsible. This rearrangement joins TRBV28 to TRBJ1-6, with a weak D call TRBD1 (6 bases). From germline, CDR1 is MDHEN and CDR2 SYDVKM. The CDR3 runs 13 residues. The CDR3 DNA follows: TGTGCAAGCTTTACAGGGCTAGGTTCACCCCACCACTTT. Protein sequence: CASFTGLGSPHHF.

V usage is TRBV11-2 and J usage is TRBJ2-7; D not resolved. Germline CDR1 is SGHAT and CDR2 is FQNNGV. V was cut by 5 bases and J by 6 bases, with 17 bases left in between. The length of the CDR3 is 14 residues. CDR3 in DNA: TGTGCCAGCAGCACCCTGGGCCCCCTCTGCGAGCAGTACTTC. This encodes CASSTLGPLCEQYF.

This clonotype came up many times. This rearrangement joins TRBV3-1 to TRBJ1-4; TRBD1 might be the D (6 bases). CDR1 and CDR2 (germline): LGHDT, YNNKEL (reference sequence). V shed 4 bases and J shed 7 bases, with 16 bases lying between them. This CDR3 contains 15 residues. The CDR3: CASSRQAIPTEKLFF. In DNA form, the CDR3 reads TGTGCCAGCAGCCGACAGGCCATCCCTACTGAAAAACTGTTTTTT. The complete variable domain, with remaining parts taken from reference TRBV3-1 and TRBJ1-4, reads DTAVSQTPKYLVTQMGNDKSIKCEQNLGHDTMYWYKQDSKKFLKIMFSYNNKELIINETVPNRFSPKSPDKAHLNLHINSLELGDSAVYFCASSRQAIPTEKLFFGSGTQLSVL.

In its sample, this clonotype was seen once. A read error may produce the germline difference seen at one junction end. The chain joins TRBV27 to TRBJ2-7; TRBD2 aligns across 8 bases. This CDR3 is 14 amino acids long. Germline V gene data show CDR1 as MNHEY and CDR2 as SMNVEV (reference sequence). CDR3 protein: CASVGLAGLYGQYF. The DNA of the CDR3 is TGTGCCAGCGTGGGATTAGCGGGGCTGTACGGGCAGTACTTC.

This clonotype was found many times. CDR3 nucleotides: TGTGCCAGCTCACAGTCCCGGACAGGGAACAATCAGCCCCAGCATTTT. Protein: CASSQSRTGNNQPQHF. This chain joins TRBV18 and TRBJ1-5, with 8 bases identical to TRBD1. Germline CDR1 reads KGHSH; CDR2 reads LQKENI. The V gene end was trimmed by 4 bases and the J gene end by 3 bases; junction bases not matched to a gene: 8. CDR3 length: 16 amino acids.

Ten or more counts support this clonotype. The J gene is TRBJ2-1, the V gene TRBV29-1, with 9 bases matching TRBD1. The trim removed 5 bases at V and 6 bases at J, leaving 8 bases unmatched. CDR3 length: 14 amino acids. The germline V gene encodes CDR1 SQVTM and CDR2 ANQGSEA. As DNA, the CDR3 is TGCAGCGTTTTCCAACAGGGGGCTTTCAATGAGCAGTTCTTC. The encoded protein is CSVFQQGAFNEQFF.

A note on this clonotype: One end of the junction fails to match germline, which may point to a read error. CDR3 sequence (DNA): TGTGCCATCAGTATCGGGATCGGCTATGAGCAGTTCTTC. It encodes CAISIGIGYEQFF. The J gene is TRBJ2-1, the V gene TRBV6-6, with a weak D call TRBD2 (5 bases). In germline, CDR1 is MNHNY, CDR2 SVGAGI (reference sequence). This CDR3 comprises 13 residues.

This clonotype was observed many times. The chain couples TRBV7-9 to TRBJ2-7; tentatively, D is TRBD2 (8 bases). Trimming removed 8 bases at V and 2 bases at J, with 16 bases between. The length of the CDR3 is 14 residues. The germline gives CDR1 SEHNR, CDR2 FQNEAQ (reference sequence). CDR3 coding DNA: TGTGCCAGCCGGGGGGGACAGACCACCTACGAGCAGTACTTC. Its translation: CASRGGQTTYEQYF.

This clonotype is medium-sized within its sample. CDR3 amino acids: CASSLAYGNEQYF. Written as DNA, the CDR3 is TGTGCCAGCAGTTTAGCTTACGGCAACGAGCAGTACTTC. The chain employs TRBV12-3 or TRBV12-4 and TRBJ2-7; D is undetermined. V was shortened by 0 bases and J by 5 bases, with 8 bases between the two germline ends. There are 13 residues in the CDR3.

This clonotype was recorded many times. V usage is TRBV11-3 and J usage is TRBJ2-5; perhaps TRBD1 as D (6 bases). V was clipped by 6 bases and J by 1 base, with 12 bases between them. Germline CDR1 SGHNT, CDR2 YENEEA. The CDR3 contains 14 residues. CDR3 nucleotides: TGTGCCAGCAGAACCGACAGGCTCCAAGAGACCCAGTACTTC. It translates to CASRTDRLQETQYF.

A word on this clonotype: A much larger clone lies a single base off, so this may be a read error. The V gene is TRBV29-1, the J gene TRBJ1-1; the match to TRBD1 covers 12 bases. Germline CDR1 SQVTM, CDR2 ANQGSEA. CDR3 length: 14 residues. As DNA, the CDR3 is TGCAGCGCTGGGACAGGGGGCGATTACACTGGAGCTTTCTTT. It translates to CSAGTGGDYTGAFF.

With respect to this clonotype: Just one base apart from a much larger clone, this may be a read error. The rearrangement joins TRBV29-1 to TRBJ2-7; D gene unclear. The CDR3 sequence is 11 residues long. Germline V CDR1 and CDR2: SQVTM, ANQGSEA. The CDR3 region has the DNA TGCGGCGTTGAAGTGGGCTACGAGCAGTACTTC. As protein: CGVEVGYEQYF.

About this clonotype itself: One junction end does not reproduce the germline sequence, and a read error may be involved. The V and J genes are TRBV28 and TRBJ1-2; the D is unclear. The length of the CDR3 is 11 residues. Germline CDR1 MDHEN, CDR2 SYDVKM. The CDR3 sequence is CASSFLCGYAF. The CDR3 DNA is TGTGCCAGCAGTTTCCTCTGTGGCTACGCCTTC.

This CDR3 reads CASSYEQFF. The CDR3 nucleotides are TGTGCCAGCAGCTATGAGCAGTTCTTC. The V call is TRBV7-9, the J call TRBJ2-1; D gene ambiguous. Trimming removed 4 bases from V and 8 bases from J, with 0 bases in between. This CDR3 has 9 residues. The germline V gene encodes CDR1 SEHNR and CDR2 FQNEAQ (reference sequence).

This clonotype showed up many times. The V gene is TRBV6-6, the J gene TRBJ2-7, with D unclear. CDR1 is MNHNY, CDR2 SVGAGI, per germline (reference sequence). The CDR3 runs 14 residues. V lost 1 base, J lost 7 bases, and 14 bases lay in between. The CDR3 nucleotides are TGTGCCAGCAGTTACTTAAGGTTCTCCGAGGAGCAGTACTTC. Residues: CASSYLRFSEEQYF.

The chain uses TRBV19 and TRBJ2-4; possibly TRBD1 or TRBD2 for D (5 bases each). Germline loops: CDR1 LNHDA, CDR2 SQIVND (reference sequence). V was cut by 3 bases and J by 0 bases, with 15 bases left in between. The CDR3 spans 17 residues. The CDR3 DNA reads TGTGCCAGTAGTATCGCCGGGACCCCTTCAGCCAAAAACATTCAGTACTTC. Translation: CASSIAGTPSAKNIQYF.

This clonotype was seen ten or more times. The chain has TRBV29-1 and TRBJ1-1; 7 bases map to TRBD1. Germline V CDR1 and CDR2: SQVTM, ANQGSEA. The CDR3 is made up of 13 amino acids. J lost 5 bases, V lost 6 bases, and 9 bases had no gene match. CDR3 DNA: TGCAGCGTGGAGGACAGGACGAGGACTGAAGCTTTCTTT. Translating gives CSVEDRTRTEAFF.

The chain uses TRBV4-1 and TRBJ2-1; D might be TRBD1 (6 bases). Germline-derived CDR1 and CDR2 are MGHRA and YSYEKL. This CDR3 has 15 amino acids. V was pared by 7 bases and J by 0 bases, with 13 bases between. CDR3 protein: CASNRQGTSYNEQFF. DNA for the CDR3: TGCGCCAGCAACCGCCAGGGGACCTCCTACAATGAGCAGTTCTTC.

This rearrangement joins TRBV15 to TRBJ2-5; 8 bases fit TRBD2. The germline V gene encodes CDR1 LNHNV and CDR2 YYDKDF (reference sequence). The CDR3 spans 14 residues. V lost 1 base to trimming and J lost 5 bases; unmatched junction nucleotides: 3. CDR3 sequence (DNA): TGTGCCACCAGCAGAGCGGGGGGGCGCGAGACCCAGTACTTC. The encoded protein is CATSRAGGRETQYF.

This clonotype was counted many times. This chain uses TRBV7-2 with TRBJ2-1; D is ambiguous. V was cut by 5 bases and J by 5 bases, with 7 bases left in between. Germline values: CDR1 SGHTA, CDR2 FQGNSA. The CDR3 covers 12 residues. CDR3 in amino acids: CASSTLNNEQFF. CDR3 DNA sequence: TGTGCCAGCAGCACTTTAAACAATGAGCAGTTCTTC.

Ten or more counts support this clonotype. The chain joins TRBV28 to TRBJ2-1; a weak D match, TRBD2 (5 bases). Trimming took 5 bases from V and 12 from J, leaving 20 bases between them. The length of the CDR3 is 14 residues. The germline V gene has CDR1 MDHEN and CDR2 SYDVKM. The CDR3 is CASSPNPRKAGQFF. The CDR3 DNA reads TGTGCCAGCAGTCCGAACCCACGTAAGGCGGGGCAGTTCTTC.

In its sample, this clonotype was seen once. The junction departs from the called germline gene at one end, perhaps through a read error. The chain couples TRBV20-1 to TRBJ1-5; 8 bases are a match to TRBD1. The CDR3 is made up of 15 amino acids. Germline CDR1 DFQATT, CDR2 SNEGSKA (reference sequence). The CDR3 loop is CSDREWRTGSQPKHF. Here the CDR3 DNA reads TGCAGTGATAGAGAGTGGAGGACAGGGAGTCAGCCCAAGCATTTT.

This clonotype was counted at least ten times. The V and J genes are TRBV14 and TRBJ2-2; D is undetermined. CDR3 length: 17 amino acids. The V end lost 0 bases, the J end lost 2 bases, and 13 bases lay between the germline ends. Germline values: CDR1 SGHDN, CDR2 FVKESK. The CDR3 region has the DNA TGTGCCAGCAGCCAAGAAAAGTTTATGGTAAACACCGGGGAGCTGTTTTTT. Translating gives CASSQEKFMVNTGELFF.

Many counts were recorded for this clonotype. The chain links TRBV27 to TRBJ2-7; 12 bases are shared with TRBD2. CDR1 MNHEY and CDR2 SMNVEV come from the germline V gene (reference sequence). The CDR3 extends over 16 amino acids. The V segment lost 6 bases and the J segment 7 bases; nucleotides outside the gene matches: 13. In nucleotides, the CDR3 is TGTGCCAGCAGAAGACTAGCGGGGGCCCCGGGGCGGGAGCAGTACTTC. The encoded protein is CASRRLAGAPGREQYF.

The sample holds many counts of this clonotype. The chain recombines TRBV18 with TRBJ1-3; D gene uncertain. Germline V gives CDR1 KGHSH, CDR2 LQKENI. V was trimmed by 6 bases and J by 0 bases, leaving 12 bases between them. The CDR3 has 15 amino acids. CDR3 DNA: TGTGCCAGCTCCCCGGACGGAGCCTCTGGAAACACCATATATTTT. It translates to CASSPDGASGNTIYF.

In this sample, this clonotype turned up many times. The V and J genes are TRBV20-1 and TRBJ1-3, with a tentative D call TRBD1 (6 bases). V lost 2 bases and J 2 bases, leaving 10 bases between the germline ends. In germline, CDR1 is DFQATT, CDR2 SNEGSKA (reference sequence). CDR3 length: 14 amino acids. The DNA for the CDR3 is TGCAGTGCTAGATACAGGGAGGCTGGAAACACCATATATTTT. It translates to CSARYREAGNTIYF.

This clonotype was detected many times. This chain joins TRBV7-2 and TRBJ2-7, with no clear D. The ends were cut back, 5 bases at V and 7 bases at J, with 15 bases in the middle. The CDR3 is 13 amino acids. Germline V gives CDR1 SGHTA, CDR2 FQGNSA. The CDR3, as DNA: TGTGCCAGCAGCGTACTGGGGATGGGGGAGCAGTACTTC. It specifies CASSVLGMGEQYF.

This clonotype showed up just a few times. This chain links TRBV9 with TRBJ2-6; 7 nucleotides line up with TRBD1. The junction had 8 bases not matched to a gene; V was cut back by 0 bases and J by 2 bases. The CDR3 is 18 residues long. CDR1 is SGDLS and CDR2 is YYNGEE in the germline V gene. The chain's CDR3 is CASSVGGGLGTGANVLTF. As DNA, the CDR3 is TGTGCCAGCAGCGTAGGAGGGGGCCTCGGAACTGGGGCCAACGTCCTGACTTTC.